One and the same sample provided the 20 T cell receptor beta chains below, sequenced in a study of CD8 T cells in Susac syndrome. Random hexamers served to reverse transcribe roughly 0.45 to 1 ug RNA. MiXCR, applied by TCRdb to the immunoSEQ multiplex PCR reads, yields one record per CDR3 protein. The repertoire holds about 150,000 distinct CDR3 sequences, with about 94% as singletons. Sequenced input: CD4+ T cells from PBMCs. All receptors derive from a human donor with Susac syndrome.

This chain joins TRBV5-6 and TRBJ1-3; unclear D gene. Between the trimmed V and J ends, which lost 0 bases and 1 base, there was a span of 8 bases. Germline assignment: CDR1 SGHDT and CDR2 YYEEEE. This CDR3 contains 15 residues. The CDR3 sequence: CASSLGAASGNTIYF. The CDR3 region has the DNA TGTGCCAGCAGCTTGGGGGCCGCATCTGGAAACACCATATATTTT. Filled out from reference TRBV5-6 and TRBJ1-3, the complete variable domain reads DAGVTQSPTHLIKTRGQQVTLRCSPKSGHDTVSWYQQALGQGPQFIFQYYEEEERQRGNFPDRFSGHQFPNYSSELNVNALLLGDSALYLCASSLGAASGNTIYFGEGSWLTVV.

The gene calls are TRBV20-1 and TRBJ2-3; 9 bases fit TRBD2. Trimming took 2 bases from V and 2 from J; bases not matched to a gene: 2. CDR3 length: 14 residues. CDR1 and CDR2 from the germline V gene are DFQATT and SNEGSKA (reference sequence). CDR3 loop: CSARLAGFTDTQYF. Written as DNA, the CDR3 is TGCAGTGCTAGACTAGCGGGATTCACAGATACGCAGTATTTT.

The chain carries TRBV20-1 and TRBJ2-7; the D call may be TRBD1 or TRBD2 (8 bases each). Germline CDR1 and CDR2: DFQATT and SNEGSKA (reference sequence). V lost 3 bases to trimming and J lost 7 bases, with 34 bases between them. The CDR3 extends over 19 amino acids. The CDR3 DNA reads TGCAGTGCTAGTGACGGACAGGGAAAACTAGCGGCTCCCGGGGGGGAGCAGTACTTC. It specifies CSASDGQGKLAAPGGEQYF.

V is TRBV6-6 and J is TRBJ1-4; TRBD1 matches 10 bases. This CDR3 has 13 amino acids. Germline-derived CDR1 and CDR2 are MNHNY and SVGAGI (reference sequence). V shed 2 bases, J shed 12 bases, and the junction held 3 bases outside the gene matches. CDR3 region: CASSYTGQGELFF. The CDR3 bases are TGTGCCAGCAGTTACACCGGACAGGGGGAACTGTTTTTT.

The table lists this clonotype with a few counts. This chain connects TRBV7-8 to TRBJ1-2; D not certain. Germline assignment: CDR1 SGHVS and CDR2 FQNEAQ. CDR3 length: 13 amino acids. V was trimmed by 2 bases and J by 8 bases, leaving 12 bases between them. The CDR3 loop reads CASSLRIAWGYTF. CDR3 nucleotide sequence: TGTGCCAGCAGCTTACGAATAGCGTGGGGCTACACCTTC.

V is TRBV3-1 and J is TRBJ1-6, with no clear D. Looked up from germline, CDR1 is LGHDT and CDR2 is YNNKEL (reference sequence). The V and J ends lost 1 base and 10 bases respectively, with 11 bases between them. This CDR3 comprises 14 residues. The CDR3 DNA sequence: TGTGCCAGCAGCCAAGTCGCAGTTTCCTCACCCCTCCACTTT. This gives the protein CASSQVAVSSPLHF.

The V and J genes are TRBV29-1 and TRBJ2-2; perhaps TRBD1 as D (5 bases). Germline V gene lookup returns CDR1 SQVTM and CDR2 ANQGSEA. Deletions cut 4 bases from V and 2 bases from J, with 14 bases between. This CDR3 is built from 15 residues. CDR3 residues: CSVAKGRANTGELFF. The CDR3, as DNA: TGCAGCGTTGCCAAAGGCAGGGCAAACACCGGGGAGCTGTTTTTT.

In this sample, this clonotype turned up once. This rearrangement joins TRBV29-1 to TRBJ2-7; no clear D gene. Trimming removed 0 bases from V and 0 bases from J, with 6 bases in between. Germline-derived CDR1 and CDR2 are SQVTM and ANQGSEA. The CDR3 consists of 13 residues. CDR3 loop: CSVEEGSSYEQYF. The CDR3 DNA reads TGCAGCGTTGAAGAGGGCAGCTCCTACGAGCAGTACTTC.

The J gene is TRBJ2-7, the V gene TRBV6-5; D perhaps matches TRBD1 (6 bases). Germline-derived CDR1 and CDR2 are MNHEY and SVGAGI. The germline V and J ends were trimmed by 5 bases and 2 bases, with 22 bases remaining between them. This CDR3 comprises 17 residues. CDR3 sequence (DNA): TGTGCCAGCAGTCCTTTAGTAACCGGGACACGGACCTACGAGCAGTACTTC. Protein sequence: CASSPLVTGTRTYEQYF.

This clonotype was detected once. The chain is built from TRBV5-1 and TRBJ2-5; possibly TRBD1 for D (6 bases). Trimming took 4 bases from V and 5 from J, leaving 18 bases between them. The CDR3 sequence is 15 residues long. Germline V CDR1 and CDR2: SGHRS, YFSETQ. Here the CDR3 DNA reads TGCGCCAGCAGCCGAAGCGACAGGAACGAGGAGACCCAGTACTTC. It is translated as CASSRSDRNEETQYF.

V is TRBV19 and J is TRBJ2-4, with D unresolved. The CDR3 has 15 residues. Germline V gene data show CDR1 as LNHDA and CDR2 as SQIVND (reference sequence). V lost 4 bases and J lost 7, with 17 bases in between. CDR3 region: CASSNWDKTRNIQYF. The CDR3 nucleotides read TGTGCCAGTAGTAATTGGGATAAGACCCGTAACATTCAGTACTTC.

This chain uses TRBV20-1 with TRBJ2-4, with a weak D call TRBD2 (5 bases). This CDR3 has 14 amino acids. Germline V gene data show CDR1 as DFQATT and CDR2 as SNEGSKA (reference sequence). Between the trimmed V and J ends, which lost 3 bases and 1 base, there was a span of 10 bases. Here the CDR3 DNA reads TGCAGTGCTAGCGGGGAAGGGGCCAAAAACATTCAGTACTTC. Residues: CSASGEGAKNIQYF.

In this sample, this clonotype turned up once. The chain has TRBV7-2 and TRBJ2-6; no firm D call. The CDR3 has 15 residues. Looked up from germline, CDR1 is SGHTA and CDR2 is FQGNSA. V dropped 3 bases and J dropped 0 bases, with 6 bases sitting between them. DNA for the CDR3: TGTGCCAGCAGCTTCCATCTCTCTGGGGCCAACGTCCTGACTTTC. This translates into CASSFHLSGANVLTF.

The CDR3 reads CSASEGAMSNQPQHF. The CDR3 bases are TGCAGCGCCTCAGAGGGGGCCATGAGCAATCAGCCCCAGCATTTT. The chain employs TRBV29-1 and TRBJ1-5; TRBD1 matches 7 bases. V was clipped by 7 bases and J by 1 base; unmatched bases: 10. This CDR3 has 15 amino acids. The V gene's germline CDR1 is SQVTM and CDR2 ANQGSEA. Supplemented by reference TRBV29-1 and TRBJ1-5, the full variable domain reads SAVISQKPSRDICQRGTSLTIQCQVDSQVTMMFWYRQQPGQSLTLIATANQGSEATYESGFVIDKFPISRPNLTFSTLTVSNMSPEDSSIYLCSASEGAMSNQPQHFGDGTRLSIL.

The chain uses TRBV10-3 and TRBJ2-1; a weak D match, TRBD2 (7 bases). V lost 2 bases and J 5 bases, leaving 13 bases between the germline ends. The CDR3 has 15 residues. Germline assignment: CDR1 ENHRY and CDR2 SYGVKD. The CDR3 is CAISEPRGDNNEQFF. The CDR3 DNA reads as TGTGCCATCAGTGAGCCTCGGGGGGACAACAATGAGCAGTTCTTC.

The V call is TRBV20-1, the J call TRBJ2-3, with 8 bases aligning to TRBD1. Germline loops: CDR1 DFQATT, CDR2 SNEGSKA (reference sequence). Unmatched junction bases numbered 8, after V lost 5 bases and J lost 4 bases. This CDR3 contains 14 residues. The CDR3 nucleotides read TGCAGTGCTCGTCTCGGGACAGGCCCAGATACGCAGTATTTT. Its translation: CSARLGTGPDTQYF.

This rearrangement joins TRBV9 to TRBJ2-3; D ambiguous. Germline lookup yields CDR1 SGDLS and CDR2 YYNGEE. V was clipped by 0 bases and J by 1 base, with 6 bases between them. CDR3 length: 14 residues. Here the CDR3 reads CASSVDFGTDTQYF. The DNA of the CDR3 is TGTGCCAGCAGCGTAGATTTTGGCACAGATACGCAGTATTTT.

The table lists this clonotype with a count of one. The V call is TRBV20-1, the J call TRBJ2-4; D is unclear. Trimming shortened V by 6 bases and J by 3 bases, and 18 bases separated the two germline ends. This CDR3 has 15 residues. CDR1 is DFQATT, CDR2 SNEGSKA, per germline (reference sequence). This chain's CDR3 is CSAPFREPGKNIQYF. CDR3 nucleotides: TGCAGTGCCCCGTTCCGAGAGCCCGGCAAAAACATTCAGTACTTC.

This rearrangement joins TRBV7-6 to TRBJ1-5; D gene unclear. CDR1 is SGHVS and CDR2 is FNYEAQ in the germline V gene. Trimming took off 5 bases at V and 0 bases at J, with 11 bases between the two ends. The CDR3 has 15 residues. Here the CDR3 reads CASSPGLNSNQPQHF. CDR3 sequence (DNA): TGTGCCAGCAGCCCTGGTCTTAATAGCAATCAGCCCCAGCATTTT.

The chain combines TRBV18 with TRBJ1-5; 12 nucleotides match TRBD1. In germline, CDR1 is KGHSH, CDR2 LQKENI. Trimming cost V 2 bases and J 5 bases; bases outside gene matches: 1. The CDR3 loop spans 15 amino acids. The CDR3 loop reads CASSPGTGGDQPQHF. CDR3 DNA sequence: TGTGCCAGCTCACCAGGGACAGGGGGCGATCAGCCCCAGCATTTT.